Listed here are 16 T cell receptor beta chains from one sample, sequenced in a study of vaccination effects on CD4 cells after COVID-19. The repertoire was sequenced with immunoSEQ multiplex PCR; TCRdb's copy has only in-frame clones and lacks some. Among nearly 30,000 clones, roughly 80% were seen once, and the ten largest hold 5.5% to 7.5%. These receptors' antigens are unknown. With the ViraFEST assay, the study expanded antigen-specific CD4+ T cells using viral peptide pools, then sequenced them. The culture ran for roughly 10 days before CD4+ T cells were isolated. The cohort was immunized with two doses of either the BNT162b2 or mRNA-1273 vaccine. This sample comprised CD4+ T cells from PBMCs cultured with SARS-CoV-2 spike peptides, obtained after COVID-19 vaccination. The source is a human donor who received a COVID-19 vaccine. Some clones in this sample may be carry-over from other donors' samples.

This rearrangement joins TRBV5-1 to TRBJ1-1; 9 bases map to TRBD1. V lost 2 bases, J lost 1 base, and 3 bases stayed unmatched. Per germline, CDR1 SGHRS and CDR2 YFSETQ. There are 15 residues in the CDR3. The CDR3 here is CASSFGDRANTEAFF. In DNA form, the CDR3 reads TGCGCCAGCAGCTTTGGGGACAGGGCGAACACTGAAGCTTTCTTT.

This chain joins TRBV24-1 and TRBJ2-1; 7 positions match TRBD1. V shed 3 bases and J 0 bases; nucleotides not matched to a gene: 7. Germline V gene data show CDR1 as KGHDR and CDR2 as SFDVKD. This CDR3 comprises 17 residues. The CDR3 region has the DNA TGTGCCACCAGTGATCCATCGACAGGGCCCTCCTACAATGAGCAGTTCTTC. Translating gives CATSDPSTGPSYNEQFF.

V usage is TRBV6-6 and J usage is TRBJ2-7; weak D call: TRBD1 (6 bases). V lost 3 bases, J lost 4 bases, and 10 bases lay in between. This CDR3 has 13 amino acids. Germline V gene data show CDR1 as MNHNY and CDR2 as SVGAGI (reference sequence). The CDR3 coding sequence is TGTGCCAGCAGTTATCTGCAGGGGTACGAGCAGTACGTC. Protein product: CASSYLQGYEQYV.

CDR3: CASSYSDREQFF. In nucleotides, the CDR3 is TGTGCCAGCAGTTACAGCGACAGGGAGCAGTTCTTC. The chain is built from TRBV6-6 and TRBJ2-1; TRBD1 might be the D (6 bases). This CDR3 has 12 amino acids. Per germline, CDR1 MNHNY and CDR2 SVGAGI (reference sequence). The V gene lost 2 bases and the J gene lost 10 bases, with 9 bases spanning the gap.

This chain connects TRBV3-1 (or the pseudogene TRBV3-2) to TRBJ2-3, with D unresolved. Germline CDR1 and CDR2: LGHDT and YNNKEL (reference sequence). Trimming removed 4 bases at V and 1 base at J, with 9 bases between. The CDR3 length is 14 residues. This chain's CDR3 is CASSRLGGTDTQYF. The CDR3 DNA follows: TGTGCCAGCAGCCGCCTTGGTGGCACAGATACGCAGTATTTT.

V gene TRBV19 combines with J gene TRBJ2-5; TRBD2 agrees at 9 bases. From germline, CDR1 is LNHDA and CDR2 SQIVND (reference sequence). This CDR3 spans 15 amino acids. The J segment lost 3 bases and the V segment lost 5 bases, leaving 7 bases of the junction unmatched. CDR3 nucleotide sequence: TGTGCCAGTAGTCCCCTTAGCGGGGGAAAAGAGACCCAGTACTTC. Its translation: CASSPLSGGKETQYF.

J is TRBJ2-3 and V is TRBV6-5; a weak D match, TRBD2 (6 bases). The CDR3 contains 15 residues. V lost 2 bases to trimming and J lost 0 bases, with 9 bases between them. Per the germline V gene, CDR1 is MNHEY and CDR2 is SVGAGI. This chain's CDR3 is CASSYVGGSTDTQYF. DNA of the CDR3: TGTGCCAGCAGTTACGTCGGGGGAAGCACAGATACGCAGTATTTT.

The rearrangement joins TRBV6-5 to TRBJ1-3, with D hard to call. The CDR3 is 14 residues long. The V end was cut by 2 bases, the J end by 1 base, with 6 bases between. The germline V gene encodes CDR1 MNHEY and CDR2 SVGAGI. The CDR3 nucleotides are TGTGCCAGCAGTTACCAGCCGTCTGGAAACACCATATATTTT. Protein product: CASSYQPSGNTIYF.

This clone appeared a few times. The V and J genes are TRBV3-1 (or the pseudogene TRBV3-2) and TRBJ2-3; a weak D match, TRBD1 (5 bases). CDR1 and CDR2 from the germline V gene are LGHDT and YNNKEL (reference sequence). V lost 6 bases and J 0 bases, leaving 7 bases between the germline ends. This CDR3 is built from 13 residues. CDR3 amino acids: CASSRQSTDTQYF. The CDR3 DNA reads as TGTGCCAGCAGTCGACAGAGCACAGATACGCAGTATTTT.

This clone is labeled medium-sized. The chain recombines TRBV19 with TRBJ1-1; D is undetermined. The CDR3 runs to 16 residues. The germline gives CDR1 LNHDA, CDR2 SQIVND (reference sequence). Trimming shortened V by 7 bases and J by 3 bases, and 21 bases separated the two germline ends. The CDR3 DNA is TGTGCCAGTAAAACCACTACCCGGGGTTCTCACACTGAAGCTTTCTTT. Its protein product is CASKTTTRGSHTEAFF.

In its sample, this clone is medium-sized (0.01 to 0.1%). This rearrangement joins TRBV11-2 to TRBJ2-6; the D is unclear. The CDR3 loop spans 15 amino acids. V was cut by 8 bases and J by 2 bases, with 13 bases left in between. Looked up from germline, CDR1 is SGHAT and CDR2 is FQNNGV. The CDR3 DNA reads TGTGCCAGCGGCAAGTCTCAGCCTGGGGCCAACGTCCTGACTTTC. This codes for CASGKSQPGANVLTF. The whole variable domain, remainder taken from reference TRBV11-2 and TRBJ2-6, is EAGVAQSPRYKIIEKRQSVAFWCNPISGHATLYWYQQILGQGPKLLIQFQNNGVVDDSQLPKDRFSAERLKGVDSTLKIQPAKLEDSAVYLCASGKSQPGANVLTFGAGSRLTVL.

The J gene is TRBJ1-4, the V gene TRBV5-1, with D perhaps matching TRBD1 (5 bases). Trimming left V 2 bases short and J 3 bases short, with 8 bases between. Germline assignment: CDR1 SGHRS and CDR2 YFSETQ. The CDR3 has 14 residues. This CDR3 reads CASSFQGSNEKLFF. CDR3 nucleotide sequence: TGCGCCAGCAGCTTTCAGGGTTCTAATGAAAAACTGTTTTTT.

This clone has just a few counts. V usage is TRBV6-2 or TRBV6-3 and J usage is TRBJ1-2; D is possibly TRBD1 (6 bases). V shed 2 bases and J shed 7 bases, with 14 bases lying between them. The CDR3 has 14 residues. Looked up from germline, CDR1 is MNHEY and CDR2 is SVGEGT. CDR3 in DNA: TGTGCCAGCAGTTACCAGGGGCACCATTTTGGCTACACCTTC. As protein: CASSYQGHHFGYTF.

The table lists this clone with a count of one. This chain connects TRBV21-1 to TRBJ1-4; TRBD1, the table's D call, lacks a check against the DNA. TRBV21-1 is recorded as a pseudogene. The CDR3 contains 16 residues. CDR3 amino acids: CASSKEWALDNEKLFF. The CDR3 coding sequence is TGTGCCAGCAGCAAAGAGTGGGCTTTGGATAATGAAAAACTGTTTTTT.

The CDR3 protein is CASSQDRPFRGPDEQFF. DNA for the CDR3: TGTGCCAGCAGCCAAGATCGCCCTTTTCGGGGGCCCGATGAGCAGTTCTTC. The chain has TRBV14 and TRBJ2-1, with D perhaps TRBD1 or TRBD2 (6 bases each). Looked up from germline, CDR1 is SGHDN and CDR2 is FVKESK. The CDR3 totals 17 residues. V lost 0 bases and J lost 8, with 20 bases in between.

The table lists this clone with a few counts. The rearrangement links TRBV30 to TRBJ1-6, with D hard to call. V lost 6 bases and J 0 bases, leaving 6 bases between the germline ends. Germline V gene data show CDR1 as GTSNPN and CDR2 as SVGIG (reference sequence). This CDR3 spans 13 amino acids. The CDR3 coding sequence is TGTGCCTGTTCCGGCTCCTATAATTCACCCCTCCACTTT. Its translation is CACSGSYNSPLHF.